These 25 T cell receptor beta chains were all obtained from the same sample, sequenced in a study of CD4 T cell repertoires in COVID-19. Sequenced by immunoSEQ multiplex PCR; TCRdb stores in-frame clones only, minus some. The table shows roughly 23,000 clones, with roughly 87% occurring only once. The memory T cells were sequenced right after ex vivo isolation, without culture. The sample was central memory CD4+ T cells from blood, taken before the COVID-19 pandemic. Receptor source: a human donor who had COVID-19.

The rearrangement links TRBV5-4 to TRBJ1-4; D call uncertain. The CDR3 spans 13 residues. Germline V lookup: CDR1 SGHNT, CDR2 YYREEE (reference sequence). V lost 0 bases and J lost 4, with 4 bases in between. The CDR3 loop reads CASSLGLNEKLFF. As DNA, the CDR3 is TGTGCCAGCAGCTTGGGGCTTAATGAAAAACTGTTTTTT.

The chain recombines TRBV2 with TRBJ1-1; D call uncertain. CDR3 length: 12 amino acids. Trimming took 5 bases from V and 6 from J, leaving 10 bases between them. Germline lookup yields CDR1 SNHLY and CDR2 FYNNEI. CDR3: CASSLRHAEAFF. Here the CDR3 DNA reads TGTGCCAGCAGTCTCCGACACGCTGAAGCTTTCTTT.

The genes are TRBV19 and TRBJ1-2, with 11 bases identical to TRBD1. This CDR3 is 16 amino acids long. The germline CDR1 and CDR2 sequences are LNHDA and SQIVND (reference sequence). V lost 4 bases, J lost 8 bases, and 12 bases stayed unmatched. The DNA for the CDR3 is TGTGCCAGTAGTACCCGACCGGGACAGGGGGAGGAAGGCTACACCTTC. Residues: CASSTRPGQGEEGYTF.

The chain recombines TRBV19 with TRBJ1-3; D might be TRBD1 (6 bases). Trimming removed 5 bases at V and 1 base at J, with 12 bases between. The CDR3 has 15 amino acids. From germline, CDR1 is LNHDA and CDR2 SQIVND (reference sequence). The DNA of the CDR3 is TGTGCCAGTAGTGACCGACAGGCATCTGGAAACACCATATATTTT. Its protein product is CASSDRQASGNTIYF.

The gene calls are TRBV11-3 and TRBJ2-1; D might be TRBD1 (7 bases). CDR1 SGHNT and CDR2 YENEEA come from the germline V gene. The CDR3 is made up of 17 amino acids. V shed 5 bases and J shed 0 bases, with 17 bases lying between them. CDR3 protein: CASSPRAGGSSYNEQFF. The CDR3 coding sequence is TGTGCCAGCAGCCCCCGCGCAGGGGGGTCCTCCTACAATGAGCAGTTCTTC.

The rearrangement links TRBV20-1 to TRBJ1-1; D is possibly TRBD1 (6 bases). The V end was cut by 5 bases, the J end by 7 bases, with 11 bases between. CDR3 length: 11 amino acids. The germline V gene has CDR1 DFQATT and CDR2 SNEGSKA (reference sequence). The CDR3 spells CSALDSYEAFF. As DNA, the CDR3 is TGCAGTGCTCTGGACAGCTATGAAGCTTTCTTT.

This chain's CDR3 is CASTFRGVSVDEQYF. The CDR3 DNA sequence: TGTGCCAGCACGTTCAGGGGTGTGTCTGTCGACGAGCAGTACTTC. The gene calls are TRBV2 and TRBJ2-5; perhaps TRBD1 as D (6 bases). The tail of the sequence fits TRBJ2-7 better, so the J call may be wrong. CDR1 and CDR2 (germline): SNHLY, FYNNEI. The CDR3 is 15 residues long.

The DNA of the CDR3 is TGTGCCATCAGTGATACAGGGGAATACTATGGCTACACCTTC. Amino acids: CAISDTGEYYGYTF. The genes are TRBV10-3 and TRBJ1-2; TRBD1 matches at 7 bases. Trimming took 3 bases from V and 3 from J; bases not matched to a gene: 4. Germline CDR1 ENHRY, CDR2 SYGVKD. The CDR3 consists of 14 residues.

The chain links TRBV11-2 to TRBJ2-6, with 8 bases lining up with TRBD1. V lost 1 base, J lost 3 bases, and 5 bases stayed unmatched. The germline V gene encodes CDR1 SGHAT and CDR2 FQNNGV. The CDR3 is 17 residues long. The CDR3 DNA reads TGTGCCAGCAGCTTAGGGGGGACAGGTCTTGGGGCCAACGTCCTGACTTTC. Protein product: CASSLGGTGLGANVLTF.

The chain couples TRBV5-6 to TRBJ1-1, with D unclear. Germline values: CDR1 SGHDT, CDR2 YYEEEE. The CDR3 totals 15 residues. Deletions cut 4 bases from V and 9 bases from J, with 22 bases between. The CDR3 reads CASSPPSESSTKAFF. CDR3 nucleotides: TGTGCCAGCAGCCCTCCAAGCGAGTCCTCCACCAAAGCTTTCTTT.

The CDR3 spells CASRRERTDNTEAFF. In nucleotides, the CDR3 is TGTGCCAGCAGAAGAGAGCGGACAGATAACACTGAAGCTTTCTTT. The chain employs TRBV6-6 and TRBJ1-1; tentatively, D is TRBD1 (6 bases). Trimming took off 6 bases at V and 2 bases at J, with 16 bases between the two ends. Germline CDR1 and CDR2: MNHNY and SVGAGI (reference sequence). The length of the CDR3 is 15 residues.

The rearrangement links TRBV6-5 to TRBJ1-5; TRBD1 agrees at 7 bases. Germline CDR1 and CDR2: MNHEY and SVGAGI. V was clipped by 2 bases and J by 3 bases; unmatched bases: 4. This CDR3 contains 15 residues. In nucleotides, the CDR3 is TGTGCCAGCAGTTACCGAACAGGGGACAATCAGCCCCAGCATTTT. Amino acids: CASSYRTGDNQPQHF.

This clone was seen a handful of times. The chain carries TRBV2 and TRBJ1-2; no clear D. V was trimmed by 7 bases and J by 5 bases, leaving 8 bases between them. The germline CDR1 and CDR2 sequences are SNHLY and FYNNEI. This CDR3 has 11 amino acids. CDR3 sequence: CASTQQYGYTF. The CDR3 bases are TGTGCCAGCACCCAACAGTATGGCTACACCTTC. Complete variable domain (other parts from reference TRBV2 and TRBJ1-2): EPEVTQTPSHQVTQMGQEVILRCVPISNHLYFYWYRQILGQKVEFLVSFYNNEISEKSEIFDDQFSVERPDGSNFTLKIRSTKLEDSAMYFCASTQQYGYTFGSGTRLTVV.

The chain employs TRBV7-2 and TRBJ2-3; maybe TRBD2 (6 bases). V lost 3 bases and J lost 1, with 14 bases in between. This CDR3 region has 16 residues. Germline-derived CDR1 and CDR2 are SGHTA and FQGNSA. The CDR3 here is CASSFRPGTRTDTQYF. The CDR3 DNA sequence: TGTGCCAGCAGCTTTAGACCCGGGACTCGCACAGATACGCAGTATTTT.

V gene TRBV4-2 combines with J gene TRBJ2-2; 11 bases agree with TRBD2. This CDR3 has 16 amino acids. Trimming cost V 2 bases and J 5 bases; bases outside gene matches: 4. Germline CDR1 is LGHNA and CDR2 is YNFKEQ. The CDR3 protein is CASSQTSGRRTGELFF. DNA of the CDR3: TGTGCCAGCAGCCAAACTAGCGGGAGACGAACCGGGGAGCTGTTTTTT.

The CDR3 reads CASSQDLTVGPLTF. In nucleotides, the CDR3 is TGTGCCAGCAGCCAAGATCTGACAGTGGGGCCTTTAACCTTC. The rearrangement links TRBV14 to TRBJ1-2, with D perhaps TRBD1 (5 bases). The CDR3 consists of 14 residues. Trimming removed 0 bases from V and 14 bases from J, with 19 bases in between. Germline V CDR1 and CDR2: SGHDN, FVKESK.

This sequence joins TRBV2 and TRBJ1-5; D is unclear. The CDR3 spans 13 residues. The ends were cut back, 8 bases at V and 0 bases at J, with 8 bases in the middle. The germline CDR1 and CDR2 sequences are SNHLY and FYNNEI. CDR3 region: CASSGDSNQPQHF. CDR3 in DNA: TGTGCCAGCTCAGGCGATAGCAATCAGCCCCAGCATTTT.

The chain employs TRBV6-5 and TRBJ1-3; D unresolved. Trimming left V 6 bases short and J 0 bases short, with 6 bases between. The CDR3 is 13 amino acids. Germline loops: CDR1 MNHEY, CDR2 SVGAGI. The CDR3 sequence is CASSPFSGNTIYF. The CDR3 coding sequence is TGTGCCAGCAGCCCCTTCTCTGGAAACACCATATATTTT.

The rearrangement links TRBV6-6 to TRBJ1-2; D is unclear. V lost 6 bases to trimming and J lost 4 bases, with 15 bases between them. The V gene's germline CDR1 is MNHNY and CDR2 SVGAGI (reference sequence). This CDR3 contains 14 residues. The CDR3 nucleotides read TGTGCCAGCAGCGCCGCCCAGTCGTCCTATGGCTACACCTTC. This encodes CASSAAQSSYGYTF.

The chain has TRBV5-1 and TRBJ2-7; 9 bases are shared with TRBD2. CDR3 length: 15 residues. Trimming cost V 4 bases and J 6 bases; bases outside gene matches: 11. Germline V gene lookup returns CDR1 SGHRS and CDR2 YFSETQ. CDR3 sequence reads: CASSPDGAGGREQYF. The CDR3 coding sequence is TGCGCCAGCAGCCCGGATGGGGCGGGGGGGCGCGAGCAGTACTTC.

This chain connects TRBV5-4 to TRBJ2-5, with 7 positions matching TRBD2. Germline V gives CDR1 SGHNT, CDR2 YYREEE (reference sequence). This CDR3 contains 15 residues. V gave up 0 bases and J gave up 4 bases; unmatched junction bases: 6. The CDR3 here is CASSLEGGGVETQYF. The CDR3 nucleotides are TGTGCCAGCAGCTTGGAAGGTGGGGGGGTAGAGACCCAGTACTTC. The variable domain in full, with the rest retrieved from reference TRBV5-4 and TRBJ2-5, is ETGVTQSPTHLIKTRGQQVTLRCSSQSGHNTVSWYQQALGQGPQFIFQYYREEENGRGNFPPRFSGLQFPNYSSELNVNALELDDSALYLCASSLEGGGVETQYFGPGTRLLVL.

The DNA for the CDR3 is TGCGCCAGCAGCCCTTTCAGGGAAAGTGGAAACACCATATATTTT. This translates into CASSPFRESGNTIYF. The rearrangement joins TRBV4-1 to TRBJ1-3; maybe TRBD1 (5 bases). The CDR3 is made up of 15 amino acids. The V gene lost 4 bases and the J gene lost 3 bases, with 13 bases spanning the gap. Per germline, CDR1 MGHRA and CDR2 YSYEKL.

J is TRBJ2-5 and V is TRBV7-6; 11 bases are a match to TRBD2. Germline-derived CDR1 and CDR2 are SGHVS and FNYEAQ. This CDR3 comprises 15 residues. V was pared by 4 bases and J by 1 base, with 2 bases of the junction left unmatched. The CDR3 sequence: CASSYGTSGQETQYF. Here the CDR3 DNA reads TGTGCCAGCAGCTACGGGACTAGCGGCCAAGAGACCCAGTACTTC.

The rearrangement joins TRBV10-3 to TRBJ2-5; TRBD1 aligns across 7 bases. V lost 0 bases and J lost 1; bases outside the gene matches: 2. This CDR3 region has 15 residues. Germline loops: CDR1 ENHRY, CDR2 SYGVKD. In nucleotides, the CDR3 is TGTGCCATCAGTGAGTCAGGGGGCCGCCAAGAGACCCAGTACTTC. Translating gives CAISESGGRQETQYF.

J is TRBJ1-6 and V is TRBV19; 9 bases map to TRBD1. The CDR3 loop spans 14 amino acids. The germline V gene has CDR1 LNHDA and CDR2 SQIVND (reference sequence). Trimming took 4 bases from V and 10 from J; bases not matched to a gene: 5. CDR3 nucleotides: TGTGCCAGTAGTACTGGACAGGGGAAGTCACCCCTCCACTTT. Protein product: CASSTGQGKSPLHF.